The clone carrying this TCR beta chain was detected only a few times. Its antigen is as yet unknown. The Oncomine TCR Beta short-read assay was applied to DNA of cultured CD4+ T cells. MiXCR, run by TCRdb on the PCR reads, gives a single entry per CDR3 protein. The data contain 8,500 to 14,000 distinct CDR3 sequences, 44% of them seen just once; the ten biggest clones take up about a third. The source of the sample is a study of vaccination and CD4 T cells after COVID-19. Sample treatment: approximately 9-day PBMC culture with coronavirus spike peptide pools or control peptides (ViraFEST assay). The CDR3 consists of 15 residues. CDR1 is KGHDR, CDR2 SFDVKD, per germline. After removal of 5 bases from V and 2 bases from J, the junction contained 3 bases not matched to a gene.

The chain has TRBV24-1 and TRBJ2-2, with 8 bases matching TRBD2. Sequences were obtained from CD4+ T cells from blood, cultured in vitro. This TCR was recovered from a human donor who had recovered from COVID-19. CDR3 sequence reads: CATSAGGLNTGELFF. The CDR3 nucleotides read TGTGCCACCAGTGCGGGGGGGCTCAACACCGGGGAGCTGTTTTTT.